Detailed here is one TCR beta chain. The antigen is undetermined. These data are taken from a study of CD8 T cells in ankylosing spondylitis. Via MiXCR, TCRdb re-called the 5' RACE reads, giving one row per CDR3 protein. Here the sample spans 310,000 or so distinct CDR3 sequences, 20% being singletons. Study-wide findings and caveats: Significant enrichment of disease-linked clones was reported in matched ankylosing spondylitis synovial fluid. Clones linked to disease, bearing a CD8+ phenotype, were relatively rare in peripheral blood. Several highly homologous variants made up a TCR beta motif, and this motif appeared characteristic of ankylosing spondylitis blood.

Per germline, CDR1 DFQATT and CDR2 SNEGSKA (reference sequence). Trimming removed 5 bases from V and 8 bases from J; junction bases left unmatched: 8. CDR3 length: 12 residues. The sample was blood, either unsorted or a sorted T cell fraction (not recorded which). This receptor was obtained from a male donor with ankylosing spondylitis or in good health (not recorded which). The chain recombines TRBV20-1 with TRBJ1-2; 7 bases align to TRBD1. The CDR3 DNA reads as TGCAGTGCTTCAACAGGGGATTTAGGCTACACCTTC. Residues: CSASTGDLGYTF.